This T cell receptor beta chain was sequenced for a study of monozygotic twins with inflammatory bowel disease. General study points: By inverse Simpson index, TCRbeta diversity was lower in IBD patients than in healthy co-twins. Clonotype overlap with others was lower in IBD patients than in healthy twins, a difference that was greatest with disease activity.

Collection of an approximately 2.5 ml blood sample took place per donor. This CDR3 has 12 amino acids. Germline lookup yields CDR1 MDHEN and CDR2 SYDVKM. TCRdb re-called the 5' RACE reads, yielding one record per CDR3 amino acid sequence without DNA. The sample includes 400,000 to 500,000 distinct CDR3 sequences. On this clonotype itself: Antigen: not known.

This sequence was found in a human donor with ulcerative colitis or Crohn's disease, or a healthy co-twin of an affected twin (not recorded which). The chain recombines TRBV28 with TRBJ2-7; TCRdb gives TRBD1 as the D gene, but with no DNA this cannot be confirmed. Sequencing was carried out using blood. The CDR3 is CASRGTPYEQYF.